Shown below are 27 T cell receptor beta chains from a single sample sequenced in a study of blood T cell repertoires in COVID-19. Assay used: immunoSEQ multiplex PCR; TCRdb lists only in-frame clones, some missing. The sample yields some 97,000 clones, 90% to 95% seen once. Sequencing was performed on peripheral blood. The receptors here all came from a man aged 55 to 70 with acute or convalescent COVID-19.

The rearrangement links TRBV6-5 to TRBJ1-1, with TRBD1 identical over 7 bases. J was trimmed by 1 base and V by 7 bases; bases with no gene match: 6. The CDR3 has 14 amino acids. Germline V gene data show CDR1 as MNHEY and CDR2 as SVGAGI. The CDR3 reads CASTLGQSNTEAFF. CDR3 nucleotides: TGTGCCAGCACTCTGGGACAGTCGAACACTGAAGCTTTCTTT.

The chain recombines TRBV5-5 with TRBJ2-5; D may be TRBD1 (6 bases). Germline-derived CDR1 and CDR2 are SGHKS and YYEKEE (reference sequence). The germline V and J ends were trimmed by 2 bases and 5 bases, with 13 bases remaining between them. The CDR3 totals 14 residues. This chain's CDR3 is CASSFIRGRETQYF. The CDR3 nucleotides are TGTGCCAGCAGCTTCATCAGGGGACGGGAGACCCAGTACTTC.

The CDR3 reads CASSPGRQIYEQYF. DNA of the CDR3: TGTGCCAGCAGCCCCGGGAGGCAGATATACGAGCAGTACTTC. V and J are TRBV14 and TRBJ2-7; TRBD2 matches at 7 bases. CDR1 is SGHDN and CDR2 is FVKESK in the germline V gene. The CDR3 contains 14 residues. V lost 4 bases, J lost 4 bases, and 7 bases stayed unmatched.

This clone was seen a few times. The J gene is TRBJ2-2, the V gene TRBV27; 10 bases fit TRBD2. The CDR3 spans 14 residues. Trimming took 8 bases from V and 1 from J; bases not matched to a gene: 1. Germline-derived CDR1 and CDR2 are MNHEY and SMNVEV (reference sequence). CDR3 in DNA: TGTGCCAGCCGACTAGCGGGGAACACCGGGGAGCTGTTTTTT. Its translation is CASRLAGNTGELFF.

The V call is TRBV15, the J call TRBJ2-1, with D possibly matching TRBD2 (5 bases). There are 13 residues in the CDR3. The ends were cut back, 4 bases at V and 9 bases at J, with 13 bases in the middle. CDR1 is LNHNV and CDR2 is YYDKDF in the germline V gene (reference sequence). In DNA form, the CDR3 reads TGTGCCACCAGCACCCCACTAGTTGTTGAGCAGTTCTTC. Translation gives CATSTPLVVEQFF.

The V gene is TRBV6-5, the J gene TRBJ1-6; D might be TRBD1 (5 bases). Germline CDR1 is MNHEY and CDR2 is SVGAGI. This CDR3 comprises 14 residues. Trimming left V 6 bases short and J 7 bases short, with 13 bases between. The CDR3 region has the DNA TGTGCCAGCAGCGGGCGACAGACCAATTCACCCCTCCACTTT. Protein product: CASSGRQTNSPLHF.

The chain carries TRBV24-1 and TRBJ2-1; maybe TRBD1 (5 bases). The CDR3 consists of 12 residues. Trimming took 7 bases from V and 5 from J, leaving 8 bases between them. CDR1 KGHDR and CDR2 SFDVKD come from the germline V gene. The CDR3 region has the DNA TGTGCCACCAGAGACAGAGACAATGAGCAGTTCTTC. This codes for CATRDRDNEQFF.

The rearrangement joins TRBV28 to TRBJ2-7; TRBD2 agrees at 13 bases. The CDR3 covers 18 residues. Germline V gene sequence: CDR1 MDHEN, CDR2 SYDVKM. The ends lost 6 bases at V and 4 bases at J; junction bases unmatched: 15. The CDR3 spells CASSYKLAGGPRSYEQYF. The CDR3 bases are TGTGCCAGCAGCTATAAACTAGCGGGAGGGCCAAGGTCTTACGAGCAGTACTTC. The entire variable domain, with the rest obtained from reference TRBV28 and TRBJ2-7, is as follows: DVKVTQSSRYLVKRTGEKVFLECVQDMDHENMFWYRQDPGLGLRLIYFSYDVKMKEKGDIPEGYSVSREKKERFSLILESASTNQTSMYLCASSYKLAGGPRSYEQYFGPGTRLTVT.

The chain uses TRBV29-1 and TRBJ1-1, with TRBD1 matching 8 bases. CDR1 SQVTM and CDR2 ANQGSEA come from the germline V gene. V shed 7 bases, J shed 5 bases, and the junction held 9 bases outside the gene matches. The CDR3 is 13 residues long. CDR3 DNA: TGCAGCGCCGATCAGGGGGCCGGGACTGAAGCTTTCTTT. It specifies CSADQGAGTEAFF. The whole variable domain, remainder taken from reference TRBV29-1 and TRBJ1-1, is SAVISQKPSRDICQRGTSLTIQCQVDSQVTMMFWYRQQPGQSLTLIATANQGSEATYESGFVIDKFPISRPNLTFSTLTVSNMSPEDSSIYLCSADQGAGTEAFFGQGTRLTVV.

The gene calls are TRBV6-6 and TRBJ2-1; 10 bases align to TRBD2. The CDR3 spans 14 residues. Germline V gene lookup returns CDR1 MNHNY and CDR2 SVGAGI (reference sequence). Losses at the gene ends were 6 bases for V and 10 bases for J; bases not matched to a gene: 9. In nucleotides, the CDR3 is TGTGCCAGCAGCTTAGGACTAGCGGCCGGGGAGCAGTTCTTC. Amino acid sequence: CASSLGLAAGEQFF.

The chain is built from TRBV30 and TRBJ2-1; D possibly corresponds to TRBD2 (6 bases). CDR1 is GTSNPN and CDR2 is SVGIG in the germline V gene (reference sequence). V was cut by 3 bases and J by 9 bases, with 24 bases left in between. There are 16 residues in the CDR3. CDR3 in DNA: TGTGCCTGGAGCGGGGGTCCGAACCCCCAAGTAGGTGAGCAGTTCTTC. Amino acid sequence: CAWSGGPNPQVGEQFF.

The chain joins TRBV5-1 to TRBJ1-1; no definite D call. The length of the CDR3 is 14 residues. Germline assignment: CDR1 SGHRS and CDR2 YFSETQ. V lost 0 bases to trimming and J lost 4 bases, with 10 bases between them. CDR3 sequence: CASSLGSAATEAFF. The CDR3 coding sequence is TGCGCCAGCAGCTTGGGATCTGCGGCCACTGAAGCTTTCTTT.

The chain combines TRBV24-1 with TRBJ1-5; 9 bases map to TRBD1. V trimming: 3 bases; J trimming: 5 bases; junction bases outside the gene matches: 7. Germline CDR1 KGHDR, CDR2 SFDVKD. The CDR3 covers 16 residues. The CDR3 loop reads CATSDRGQGKDQPQHF. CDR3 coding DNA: TGTGCCACCAGTGATCGGGGACAGGGTAAGGATCAGCCCCAGCATTTT.

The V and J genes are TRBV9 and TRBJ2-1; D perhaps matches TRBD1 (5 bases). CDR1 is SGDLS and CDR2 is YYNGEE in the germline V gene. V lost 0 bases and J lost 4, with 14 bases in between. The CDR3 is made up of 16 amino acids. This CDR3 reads CASSVGEGVGYNEQFF. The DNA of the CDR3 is TGTGCCAGCAGCGTAGGTGAAGGGGTGGGGTACAATGAGCAGTTCTTC.

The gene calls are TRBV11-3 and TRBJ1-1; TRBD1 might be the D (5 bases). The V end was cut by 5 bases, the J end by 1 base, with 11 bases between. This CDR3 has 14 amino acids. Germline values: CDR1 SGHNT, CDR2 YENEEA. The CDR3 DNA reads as TGTGCCAGCAGCGCGGGACGGTCGAACACTGAAGCTTTCTTT. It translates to CASSAGRSNTEAFF.

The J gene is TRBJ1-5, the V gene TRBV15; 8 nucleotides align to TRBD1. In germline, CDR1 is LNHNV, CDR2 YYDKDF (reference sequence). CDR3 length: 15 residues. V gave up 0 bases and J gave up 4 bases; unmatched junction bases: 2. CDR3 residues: CATSREQGGNQPQHF. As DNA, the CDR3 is TGTGCCACCAGCAGAGAACAGGGGGGAAATCAGCCCCAGCATTTT.

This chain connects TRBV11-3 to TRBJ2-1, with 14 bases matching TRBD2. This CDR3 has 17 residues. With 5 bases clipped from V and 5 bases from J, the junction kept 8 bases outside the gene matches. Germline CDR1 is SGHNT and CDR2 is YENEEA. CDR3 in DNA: TGTGCCAGCAGCCGTAGCGGGGGACTAGCGGGAGACAATGAGCAGTTCTTC. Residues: CASSRSGGLAGDNEQFF.

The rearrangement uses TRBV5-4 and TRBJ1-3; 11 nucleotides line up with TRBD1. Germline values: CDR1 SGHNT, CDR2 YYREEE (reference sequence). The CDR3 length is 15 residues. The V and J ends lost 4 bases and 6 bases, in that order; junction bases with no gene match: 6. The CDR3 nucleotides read TGTGCCAGCAGCGATCGGACAGGGGGCATAAACACCATATATTTT. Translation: CASSDRTGGINTIYF.

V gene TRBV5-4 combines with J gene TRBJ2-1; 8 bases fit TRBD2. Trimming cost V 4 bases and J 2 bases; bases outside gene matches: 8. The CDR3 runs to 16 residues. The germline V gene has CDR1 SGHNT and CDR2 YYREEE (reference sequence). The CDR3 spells CASSPGAGVTYNEQFF. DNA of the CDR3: TGTGCCAGCAGCCCAGGAGCGGGAGTCACCTACAATGAGCAGTTCTTC.

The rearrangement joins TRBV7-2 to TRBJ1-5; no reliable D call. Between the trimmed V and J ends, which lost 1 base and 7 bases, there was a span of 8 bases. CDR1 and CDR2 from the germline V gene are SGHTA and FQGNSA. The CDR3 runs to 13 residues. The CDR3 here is CASSLVRLQPQHF. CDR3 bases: TGTGCCAGCAGCTTAGTCAGGCTCCAGCCCCAGCATTTT.

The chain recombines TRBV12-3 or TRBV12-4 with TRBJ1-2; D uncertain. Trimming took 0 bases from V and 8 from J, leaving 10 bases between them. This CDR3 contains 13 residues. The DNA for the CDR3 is TGTGCCAGCAGTTTAGCGCAAAACAGCGGCTACACCTTC. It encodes CASSLAQNSGYTF.

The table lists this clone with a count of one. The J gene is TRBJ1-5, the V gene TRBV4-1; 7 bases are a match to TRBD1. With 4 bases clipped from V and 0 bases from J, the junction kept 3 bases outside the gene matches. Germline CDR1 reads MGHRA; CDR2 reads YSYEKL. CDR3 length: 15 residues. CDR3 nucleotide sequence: TGCGCCAGCAGCCTCCGGACAGGTAGCAATCAGCCCCAGCATTTT. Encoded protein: CASSLRTGSNQPQHF.

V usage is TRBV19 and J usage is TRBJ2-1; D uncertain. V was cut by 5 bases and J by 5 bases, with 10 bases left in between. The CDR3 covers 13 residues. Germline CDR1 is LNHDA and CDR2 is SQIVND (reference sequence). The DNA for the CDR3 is TGTGCCAGTAGTTCTCCTCTAAACAATGAGCAGTTCTTC. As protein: CASSSPLNNEQFF.

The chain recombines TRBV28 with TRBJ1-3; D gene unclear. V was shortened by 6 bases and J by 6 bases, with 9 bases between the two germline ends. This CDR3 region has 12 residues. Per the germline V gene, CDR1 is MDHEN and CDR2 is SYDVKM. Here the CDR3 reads CASSLEENTIYF. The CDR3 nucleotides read TGTGCCAGCAGCCTTGAGGAAAACACCATATATTTT. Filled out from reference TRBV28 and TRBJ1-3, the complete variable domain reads DVKVTQSSRYLVKRTGEKVFLECVQDMDHENMFWYRQDPGLGLRLIYFSYDVKMKEKGDIPEGYSVSREKKERFSLILESASTNQTSMYLCASSLEENTIYFGEGSWLTVV.

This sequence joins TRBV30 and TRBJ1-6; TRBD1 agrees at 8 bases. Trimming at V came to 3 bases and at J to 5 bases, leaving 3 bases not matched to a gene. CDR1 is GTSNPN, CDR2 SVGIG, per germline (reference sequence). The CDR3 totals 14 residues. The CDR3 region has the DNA TGTGCCTGGAGCCCGGACAGGGATAATTCACCCCTCCACTTT. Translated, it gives CAWSPDRDNSPLHF.

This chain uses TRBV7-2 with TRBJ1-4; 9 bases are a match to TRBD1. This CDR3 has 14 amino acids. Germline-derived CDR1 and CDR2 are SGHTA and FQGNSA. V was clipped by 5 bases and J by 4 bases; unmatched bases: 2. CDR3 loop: CASSTGQGNEKLFF. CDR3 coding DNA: TGTGCCAGCAGCACGGGACAGGGTAATGAAAAACTGTTTTTT.

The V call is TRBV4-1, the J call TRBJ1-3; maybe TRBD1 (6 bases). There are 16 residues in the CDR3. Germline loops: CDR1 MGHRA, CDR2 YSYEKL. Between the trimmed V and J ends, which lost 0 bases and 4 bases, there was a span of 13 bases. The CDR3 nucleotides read TGCGCCAGCAGCCAAGATTTTGAGGGGGTCGGAAACACCATATATTTT. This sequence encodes CASSQDFEGVGNTIYF.